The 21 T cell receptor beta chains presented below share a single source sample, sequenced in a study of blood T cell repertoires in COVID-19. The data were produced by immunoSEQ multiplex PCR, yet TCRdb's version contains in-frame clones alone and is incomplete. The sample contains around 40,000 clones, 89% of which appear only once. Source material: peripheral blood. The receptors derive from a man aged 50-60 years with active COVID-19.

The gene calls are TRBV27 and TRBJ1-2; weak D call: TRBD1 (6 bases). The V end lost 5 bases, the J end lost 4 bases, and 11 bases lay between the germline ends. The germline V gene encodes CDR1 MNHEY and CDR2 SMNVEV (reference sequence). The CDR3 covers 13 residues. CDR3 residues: CASSPGQLYGYTF. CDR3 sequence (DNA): TGTGCCAGCAGTCCTGGACAGCTCTATGGCTACACCTTC.

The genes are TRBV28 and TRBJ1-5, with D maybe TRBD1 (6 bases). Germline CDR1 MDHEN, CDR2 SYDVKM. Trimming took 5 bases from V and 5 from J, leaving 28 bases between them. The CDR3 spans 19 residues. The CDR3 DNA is TGTGCCAGCAGTCCCTACAGGGTCACGGCTTCGAGGGGCTATCAGCCCCAGCATTTT. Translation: CASSPYRVTASRGYQPQHF.

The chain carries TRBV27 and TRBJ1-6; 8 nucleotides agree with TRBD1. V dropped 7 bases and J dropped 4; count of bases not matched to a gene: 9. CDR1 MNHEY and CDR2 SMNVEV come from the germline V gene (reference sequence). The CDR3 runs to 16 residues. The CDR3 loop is CASTLSGQGYNSPLHF. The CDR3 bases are TGTGCCAGCACATTATCCGGACAGGGATATAATTCACCCCTCCACTTT.

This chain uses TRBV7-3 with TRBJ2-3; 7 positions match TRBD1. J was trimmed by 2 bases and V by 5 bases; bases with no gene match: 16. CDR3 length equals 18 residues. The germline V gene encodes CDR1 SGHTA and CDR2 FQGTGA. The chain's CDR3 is CASSTSQGGAVITDTQYF. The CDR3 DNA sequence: TGTGCCAGCAGCACTTCCCAAGGGGGCGCGGTAATCACAGATACGCAGTATTTT.

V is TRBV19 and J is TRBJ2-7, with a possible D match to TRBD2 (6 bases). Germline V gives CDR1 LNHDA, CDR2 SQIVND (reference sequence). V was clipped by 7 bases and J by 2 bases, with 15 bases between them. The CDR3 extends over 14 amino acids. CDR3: CASTAGLGTYEQYF. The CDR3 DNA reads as TGTGCCAGTACTGCGGGATTAGGGACCTACGAGCAGTACTTC.

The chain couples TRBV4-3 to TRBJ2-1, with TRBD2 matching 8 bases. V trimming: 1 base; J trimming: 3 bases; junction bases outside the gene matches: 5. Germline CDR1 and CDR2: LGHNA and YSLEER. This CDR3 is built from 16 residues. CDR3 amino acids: CASSQAHSGIYNEQFF. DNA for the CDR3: TGCGCCAGCAGCCAAGCCCATAGCGGGATCTACAATGAGCAGTTCTTC.

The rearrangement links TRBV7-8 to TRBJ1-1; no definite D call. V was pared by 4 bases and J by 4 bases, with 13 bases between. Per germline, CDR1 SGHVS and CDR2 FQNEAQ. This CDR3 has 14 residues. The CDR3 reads CASSSRRGSTEAFF. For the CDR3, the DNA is TGTGCCAGCAGCTCCCGTCGTGGCTCCACTGAAGCTTTCTTT. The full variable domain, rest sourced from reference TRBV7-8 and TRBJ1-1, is GAGVSQSPRYKVAKRGQDVALRCDPISGHVSLFWYQQALGQGPEFLTYFQNEAQLDKSGLPSDRFFAERPEGSVSTLKIQRTQQEDSAVYLCASSSRRGSTEAFFGQGTRLTVV.

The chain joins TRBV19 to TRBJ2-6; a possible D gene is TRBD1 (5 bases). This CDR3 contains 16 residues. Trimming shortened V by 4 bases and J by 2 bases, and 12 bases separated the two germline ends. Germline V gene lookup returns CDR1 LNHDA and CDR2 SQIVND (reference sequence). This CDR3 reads CASSTQGSPGANVLTF. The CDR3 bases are TGTGCCAGTAGTACCCAGGGAAGTCCTGGGGCCAACGTCCTGACTTTC.

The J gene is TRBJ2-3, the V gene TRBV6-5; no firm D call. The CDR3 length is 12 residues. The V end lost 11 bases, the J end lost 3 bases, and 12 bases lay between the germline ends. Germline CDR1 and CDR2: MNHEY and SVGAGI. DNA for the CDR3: TGTGCCGCAACAGAAAGGACAGATACGCAGTATTTT. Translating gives CAATERTDTQYF.

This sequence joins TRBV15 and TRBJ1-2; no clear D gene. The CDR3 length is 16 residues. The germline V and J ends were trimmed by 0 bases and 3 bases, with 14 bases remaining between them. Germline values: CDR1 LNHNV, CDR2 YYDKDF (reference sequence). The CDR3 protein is CATSRERILRDYGYTF. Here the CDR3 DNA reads TGTGCCACCAGCAGAGAGAGGATCCTAAGAGACTATGGCTACACCTTC.

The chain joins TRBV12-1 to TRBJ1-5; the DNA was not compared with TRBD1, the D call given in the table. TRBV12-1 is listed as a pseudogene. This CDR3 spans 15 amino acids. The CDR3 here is CASSFCPGNIQPQHF. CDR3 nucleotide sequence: TGTGCCAGCAGCTTTTGCCCAGGGAATATTCAGCCCCAGCATTTT.

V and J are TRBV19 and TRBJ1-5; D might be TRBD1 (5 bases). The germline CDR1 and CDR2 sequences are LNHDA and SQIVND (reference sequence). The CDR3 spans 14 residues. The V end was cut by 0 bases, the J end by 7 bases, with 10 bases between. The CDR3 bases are TGTGCCAGTAGTATAGAGGGGGGAGCGCAGCCCCAGCATTTT. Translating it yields CASSIEGGAQPQHF.

The CDR3 sequence is CASSSSSLEQYF. DNA for the CDR3: TGTGCCAGCAGCTCCTCGTCCCTCGAGCAGTACTTC. The chain uses TRBV11-2 and TRBJ2-7; D not resolved. The CDR3 length is 12 residues. Trimming pared 4 bases from V and 6 bases from J, leaving 10 bases between. Germline V gene sequence: CDR1 SGHAT, CDR2 FQNNGV.

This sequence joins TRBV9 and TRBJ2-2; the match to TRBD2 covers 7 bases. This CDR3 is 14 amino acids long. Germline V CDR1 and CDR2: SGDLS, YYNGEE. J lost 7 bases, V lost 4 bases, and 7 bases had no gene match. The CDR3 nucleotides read TGTGCCAGCAGCCAAGGACTAGTAGGCGGGGAGCTGTTTTTT. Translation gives CASSQGLVGGELFF.

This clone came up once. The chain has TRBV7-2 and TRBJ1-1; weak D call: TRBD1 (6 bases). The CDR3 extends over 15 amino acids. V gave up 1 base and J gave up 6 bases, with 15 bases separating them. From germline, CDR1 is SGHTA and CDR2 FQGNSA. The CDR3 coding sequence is TGTGCCAGCAGCTTAGTCGGGGGGCAAGGAGCTGAAGCTTTCTTT. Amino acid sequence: CASSLVGGQGAEAFF.

CDR3 protein: CASMGGADYGYTF. CDR3 bases: TGTGCCAGCATGGGGGGGGCGGACTATGGCTACACCTTC. The rearrangement joins TRBV12-3 or TRBV12-4 to TRBJ1-2, with a possible D match to TRBD1 (6 bases). Trimming took off 7 bases at V and 3 bases at J, with 12 bases between the two ends. CDR3 length: 13 amino acids.

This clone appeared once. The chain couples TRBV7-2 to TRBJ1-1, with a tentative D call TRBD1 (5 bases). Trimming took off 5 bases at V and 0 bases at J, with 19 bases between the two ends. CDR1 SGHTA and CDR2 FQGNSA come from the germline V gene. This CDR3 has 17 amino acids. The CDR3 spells CASSRGGSLSLNTEAFF. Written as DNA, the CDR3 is TGTGCCAGCAGCCGGGGGGGGTCCCTCTCTTTGAACACTGAAGCTTTCTTT.

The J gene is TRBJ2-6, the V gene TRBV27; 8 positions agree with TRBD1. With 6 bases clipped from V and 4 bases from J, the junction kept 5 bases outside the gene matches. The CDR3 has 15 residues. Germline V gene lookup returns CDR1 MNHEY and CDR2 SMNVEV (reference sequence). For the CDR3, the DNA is TGTGCCAGCAGCCTCCAGGGGGCCGGGGCCAACGTCCTGACTTTC. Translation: CASSLQGAGANVLTF.

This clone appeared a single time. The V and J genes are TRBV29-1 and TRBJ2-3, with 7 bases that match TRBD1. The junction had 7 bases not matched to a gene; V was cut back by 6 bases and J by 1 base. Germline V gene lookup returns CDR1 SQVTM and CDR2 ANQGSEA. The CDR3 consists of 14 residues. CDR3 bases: TGCAGCGTACGCAGGGGGATTGGCACAGATACGCAGTATTTT. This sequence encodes CSVRRGIGTDTQYF.

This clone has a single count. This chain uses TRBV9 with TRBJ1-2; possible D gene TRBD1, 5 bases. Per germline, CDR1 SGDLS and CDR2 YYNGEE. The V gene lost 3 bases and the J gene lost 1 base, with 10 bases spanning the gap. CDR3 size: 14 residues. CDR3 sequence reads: CASSDNRINYGYTF. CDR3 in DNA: TGTGCCAGCAGCGATAACAGGATTAACTATGGCTACACCTTC.

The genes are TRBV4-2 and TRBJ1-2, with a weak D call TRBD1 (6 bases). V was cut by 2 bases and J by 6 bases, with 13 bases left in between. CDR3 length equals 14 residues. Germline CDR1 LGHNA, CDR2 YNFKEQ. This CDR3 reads CASSQLDRNNGYTF. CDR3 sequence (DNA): TGTGCCAGCAGCCAACTAGACAGGAATAATGGCTACACCTTC.